This entry lists 15 T cell receptor beta chains sequenced from one sample in a study of shared clonotypes between healthy human individuals. Sequencing used immunoSEQ multiplex PCR; TCRdb keeps in-frame clones, though not all of them. The sample consists of around 500,000 clones, about 85% of them appearing once. The sequencing input was PBMCs. Receptors originate from a woman aged 40-49 years in good health. Some clones in this sample may be carry-over from other donors' samples.

Notes on this clone: This likely stems from a read error, as it lies one base from a far larger clone. V and J are TRBV29-1 and TRBJ1-1; weak D call: TRBD1 (6 bases). Trimming removed 2 bases at V and 5 bases at J, with 15 bases between. In germline, CDR1 is SQVTM, CDR2 ANQGSEA. The CDR3 length is 14 residues. CDR3 loop: CSVEFGERGTEAFF. The CDR3 DNA sequence: TGCAGCGTTGAATTTGGAGAGAGGGGGACTGAAGCTTTCTTT.

Concerning this clone: Germline and junction disagree at one end, which may indicate a read error. The chain has TRBV7-7 and TRBJ1-1; 9 bases fit TRBD1. CDR3 size: 13 residues. CDR1 SSHAT and CDR2 FNYEAQ come from the germline V gene (reference sequence). The CDR3 coding sequence is TGTGCTAGCAGTCGGGGACAGGGCACTGAAGCTTTCTTT. Its protein product is CASSRGQGTEAFF. The complete variable domain, with remaining parts taken from reference TRBV7-7 and TRBJ1-1, reads GAGVSQSPRYKVTKRGQDVTLRCDPISSHATLYWYQQALGQGPEFLTYFNYEAQPDKSGLPSDRFSAERPEGSISTLTIQRTEQRDSAMYRCASSRGQGTEAFFGQGTRLTVV.

V gene TRBV5-1 combines with J gene TRBJ1-3, with TRBD2 matching over 7 bases. The J call could be wrong; TRBJ2-2 is a better fit for the DNA end. Germline lookup yields CDR1 SGHRS and CDR2 YFSETQ. The CDR3 has 16 residues. CDR3 region: CASSPGGRESTGELFF. The DNA for the CDR3 is TGCGCCAGCAGCCCAGGAGGGCGGGAGAGCACCGGGGAGCTGTTTTTT.

This chain joins TRBV28 and TRBJ1-2, with a weak D call TRBD1 (5 bases). Looked up from germline, CDR1 is MDHEN and CDR2 is SYDVKM. Trimming left V 5 bases short and J 5 bases short, with 12 bases between. The CDR3 has 13 amino acids. The CDR3 DNA sequence: TGTGCCAGCAGTGACAGCTTCAGATATGGCTACACCTTC. Amino acids: CASSDSFRYGYTF.

A few counts support this clone. The V call is TRBV7-8, the J call TRBJ2-1; perhaps TRBD2 as D (5 bases). Per the germline V gene, CDR1 is SGHVS and CDR2 is FQNEAQ. The CDR3 loop spans 15 amino acids. V lost 3 bases to trimming and J lost 5 bases, with 14 bases between them. The CDR3, as DNA: TGTGCCAGCAGCTTTGGGCTAGCAGGAAACAATGAGCAGTTCTTC. Residues: CASSFGLAGNNEQFF.

CDR3 sequence: CASSLESYANSPLHF. The CDR3, as DNA: TGTGCCAGCAGCCTTGAGAGCTACGCCAATTCACCCCTCCACTTT. The genes are TRBV5-6 and TRBJ1-6, with D hard to call. Trimming took 4 bases from V and 7 from J, leaving 15 bases between them. This CDR3 has 15 amino acids. Per the germline V gene, CDR1 is SGHDT and CDR2 is YYEEEE. The variable domain in full, completed from reference TRBV5-6 and TRBJ1-6, reads DAGVTQSPTHLIKTRGQQVTLRCSPKSGHDTVSWYQQALGQGPQFIFQYYEEEERQRGNFPDRFSGHQFPNYSSELNVNALLLGDSALYLCASSLESYANSPLHFGNGTRLTVT.

The CDR3 sequence: CASSPKWDEQYF. CDR3 nucleotides: TGTGCCAGCTCACCAAAGTGGGACGAGCAGTACTTC. V and J are TRBV18 and TRBJ2-7, with unresolved D. V was trimmed by 2 bases and J by 5 bases, leaving 7 bases between them. The CDR3 extends over 12 amino acids. Germline loops: CDR1 KGHSH, CDR2 LQKENI.

This clone has only a few counts. J is TRBJ2-1 and V is TRBV5-1; 10 nucleotides align to TRBD2. V was pared by 1 base and J by 5 bases, with 6 bases of the junction left unmatched. The CDR3 sequence is 16 residues long. Germline V gives CDR1 SGHRS, CDR2 YFSETQ. In DNA form, the CDR3 reads TGCGCCAGCAGCTTGTCCTTAGCGGGAGGAAACAATGAGCAGTTCTTC. Translated: CASSLSLAGGNNEQFF. The full variable domain, in which reference TRBV5-1 and TRBJ2-1 provide the parts outside the CDR3, is KAGVTQTPRYLIKTRGQQVTLSCSPISGHRSVSWYQQTPGQGLQFLFEYFSETQRNKGNFPGRFSGRQFSNSRSEMNVSTLELGDSALYLCASSLSLAGGNNEQFFGPGTRLTVL.

A remark on this clone: The likely explanation is a read error, given a far larger clone one base away. CDR3 residues: CASNFPWGSNEQFF. The CDR3 nucleotides read TGCGCCAGCAACTTTCCGTGGGGATCGAATGAGCAGTTCTTC. J is TRBJ2-1 and V is TRBV4-1; D remains unclear. The CDR3 contains 14 residues. Trimming stripped 7 bases from V and 7 bases from J, with 17 bases between. Per the germline V gene, CDR1 is MGHRA and CDR2 is YSYEKL.

Comment on this clone: This sample includes further DNA sequences coding for the same CDR3. The CDR3 coding sequence is TGTGCCAGCTCACCGGGGACCGTGAACACTGAAGCTTTCTTT. Translating gives CASSPGTVNTEAFF. The chain is built from TRBV18 and TRBJ1-1, with TRBD1 as a possible D gene (5 bases). Germline V gene data show CDR1 as KGHSH and CDR2 as LQKENI. The CDR3 is 14 residues long. V lost 3 bases and J 0 bases, leaving 8 bases between the germline ends. Full variable domain (outside the CDR3, taken from reference TRBV18 and TRBJ1-1): NAGVMQNPRHLVRRRGQEARLRCSPMKGHSHVYWYRQLPEEGLKFMVYLQKENIIDESGMPKERFSAEFPKEGPSILRIQQVVRGDSAAYFCASSPGTVNTEAFFGQGTRLTVV.

J is TRBJ2-7 and V is TRBV5-1, with D uncertain. Germline CDR1 SGHRS, CDR2 YFSETQ. There are 13 residues in the CDR3. Trimming removed 0 bases at V and 3 bases at J, with 7 bases between. CDR3 nucleotide sequence: TGCGCCAGCAGCTTGGCCCGTGGCTACGAGCAGTACTTC. It is translated as CASSLARGYEQYF. Filled out from reference TRBV5-1 and TRBJ2-7, the complete variable domain reads KAGVTQTPRYLIKTRGQQVTLSCSPISGHRSVSWYQQTPGQGLQFLFEYFSETQRNKGNFPGRFSGRQFSNSRSEMNVSTLELGDSALYLCASSLARGYEQYFGPGTRLTVT.

Points on this clone: A far bigger clonotype differs at one base, so this is likely a read error. This chain joins TRBV28 and TRBJ2-3, with 9 bases aligning to TRBD2. The V segment lost 8 bases and the J segment 3 bases; nucleotides outside the gene matches: 12. The germline V gene has CDR1 MDHEN and CDR2 SYDVKM. This CDR3 spans 16 amino acids. The CDR3 nucleotides read TGTGCCAGCGGTACCCCAGCGGGAGGAGCAACAGATACGCAGTATTTT. Protein sequence: CASGTPAGGATDTQYF.

This clone is a singleton in its sample. The chain recombines TRBV29-1 with TRBJ1-4; D unresolved. Germline V lookup: CDR1 SQVTM, CDR2 ANQGSEA. V was pared by 6 bases and J by 3 bases, with 8 bases between. The CDR3 length is 12 residues. The CDR3 spells CSVGWSNEKLFF. CDR3 sequence (DNA): TGCAGCGTAGGTTGGTCTAATGAAAAACTGTTTTTT.

V and J are TRBV6-1 and TRBJ1-3, with D perhaps TRBD1 (5 bases). With 5 bases removed from V and 6 bases from J, the gap between germline ends came to 14 bases. The CDR3 spans 14 residues. CDR1 is MNHNS and CDR2 is SASEGT in the germline V gene. CDR3 sequence: CASSWDGFLNTIYF. Written as DNA, the CDR3 is TGTGCCAGCAGTTGGGACGGCTTTTTAAACACCATATATTTT.

J is TRBJ2-2 and V is TRBV7-8, with D unresolved. The CDR3 covers 14 residues. Trimming left V 1 base short and J 6 bases short, with 9 bases between. Germline CDR1 is SGHVS and CDR2 is FQNEAQ. The CDR3 region is CASSLVGRAGELFF. As DNA, the CDR3 is TGTGCCAGCAGCTTAGTGGGTCGGGCCGGGGAGCTGTTTTTT.